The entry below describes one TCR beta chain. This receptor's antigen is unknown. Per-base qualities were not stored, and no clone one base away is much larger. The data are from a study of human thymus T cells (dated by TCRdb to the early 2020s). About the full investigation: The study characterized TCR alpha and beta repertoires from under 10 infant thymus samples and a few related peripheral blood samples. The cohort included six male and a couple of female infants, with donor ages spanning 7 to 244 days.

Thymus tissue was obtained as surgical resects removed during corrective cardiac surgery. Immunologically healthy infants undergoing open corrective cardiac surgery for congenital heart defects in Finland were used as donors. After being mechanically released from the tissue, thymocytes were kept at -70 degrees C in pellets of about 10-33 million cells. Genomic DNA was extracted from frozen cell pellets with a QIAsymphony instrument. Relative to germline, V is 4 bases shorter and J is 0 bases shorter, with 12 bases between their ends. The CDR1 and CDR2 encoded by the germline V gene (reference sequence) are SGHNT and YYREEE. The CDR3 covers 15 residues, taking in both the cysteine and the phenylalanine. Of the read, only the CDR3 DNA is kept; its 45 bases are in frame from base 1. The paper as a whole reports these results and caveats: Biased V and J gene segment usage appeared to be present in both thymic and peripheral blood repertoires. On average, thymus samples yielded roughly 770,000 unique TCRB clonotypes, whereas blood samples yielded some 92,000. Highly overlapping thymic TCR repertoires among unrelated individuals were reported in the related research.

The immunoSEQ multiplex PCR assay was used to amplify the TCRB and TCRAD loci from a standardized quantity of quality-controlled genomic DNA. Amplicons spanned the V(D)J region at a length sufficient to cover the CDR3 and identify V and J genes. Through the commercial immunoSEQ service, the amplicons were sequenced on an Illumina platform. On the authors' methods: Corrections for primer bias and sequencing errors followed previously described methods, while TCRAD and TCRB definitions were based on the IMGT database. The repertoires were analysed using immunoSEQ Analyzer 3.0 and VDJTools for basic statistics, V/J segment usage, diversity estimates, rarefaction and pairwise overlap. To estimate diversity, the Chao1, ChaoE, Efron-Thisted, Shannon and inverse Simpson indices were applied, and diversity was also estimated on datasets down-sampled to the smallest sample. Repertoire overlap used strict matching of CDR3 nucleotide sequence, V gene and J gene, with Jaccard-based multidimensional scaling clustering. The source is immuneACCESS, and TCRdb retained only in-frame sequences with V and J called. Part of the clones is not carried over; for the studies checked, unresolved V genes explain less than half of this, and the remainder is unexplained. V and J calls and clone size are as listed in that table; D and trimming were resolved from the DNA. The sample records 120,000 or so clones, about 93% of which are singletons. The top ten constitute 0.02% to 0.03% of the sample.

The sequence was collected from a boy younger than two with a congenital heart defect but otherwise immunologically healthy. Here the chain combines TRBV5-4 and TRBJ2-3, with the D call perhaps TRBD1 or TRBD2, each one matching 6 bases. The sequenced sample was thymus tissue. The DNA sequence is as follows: TGTGCCAGCAGCCGGGGGCAATCTAGCACAGATACGCAGTATTTT. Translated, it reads CASSRGQSSTDTQYF.